The 17 T cell receptor beta chains given below trace back to one sample, sequenced in a study of blood T cell repertoires in COVID-19 (TCRdb year 2020). The protocol used for the library was the immunoSEQ multiplex PCR assay. TCRdb took this table from immuneACCESS and kept in-frame rearrangements with V and J called. Such tables lack part of the clones; where checked against another copy, unresolved V genes explain under half of the gap, and the rest is unexplained. Here the sample has roughly 80,000 clones; about 85% occur a single time. The leading ten clones occupy approximately 10% of the sample. Material for sequencing was peripheral blood. The receptors were sampled from a human donor in a cohort sampled during active COVID-19.

The V gene is TRBV5-1, the J gene TRBJ2-5; perhaps TRBD2 as D (6 bases). The CDR3 extends over 16 amino acids. The germline CDR1 and CDR2 sequences are SGHRS and YFSETQ. Trimming shortened V by 0 bases and J by 5 bases, and 17 bases separated the two germline ends. The CDR3, as DNA: TGCGCCAGCAGCTTGGGGGGGGAGCTAGTGACGGAGACCCAGTACTTC. It codes for CASSLGGELVTETQYF.

In its sample, this clone was seen once. The V gene is TRBV11-2, the J gene TRBJ2-5, with TRBD2 matching over 10 bases. Germline assignment: CDR1 SGHAT and CDR2 FQNNGV. V dropped 1 base and J dropped 0; count of bases not matched to a gene: 8. This CDR3 region has 18 residues. The CDR3 spells CASSLAVAGGGNQETQYF. The CDR3 bases are TGTGCCAGCAGCTTAGCCGTAGCGGGGGGCGGGAACCAAGAGACCCAGTACTTC.

The CDR3 DNA sequence: TGTGCCAGCACCCTAAGCCACAGGAGCTCCTACAATGAGCAGTTCTTC. Protein: CASTLSHRSSYNEQFF. V usage is TRBV7-2 and J usage is TRBJ2-1; D is possibly TRBD1 (5 bases). CDR3 length: 16 residues. Trimming removed 7 bases from V and 0 bases from J, with 16 bases in between. Germline lookup yields CDR1 SGHTA and CDR2 FQGNSA.

The rearrangement joins TRBV9 to TRBJ1-4; TRBD1 matches at 9 bases. The germline CDR1 and CDR2 sequences are SGDLS and YYNGEE. The CDR3 extends over 16 amino acids. Losses at the gene ends were 4 bases for V and 4 bases for J; bases not matched to a gene: 8. CDR3 amino acids: CASSPNRGRGNEKLFF. CDR3 in DNA: TGTGCCAGCAGCCCCAACAGGGGGCGGGGTAATGAAAAACTGTTTTTT.

J is TRBJ2-7 and V is TRBV7-9; D gene unclear. The ends were cut back, 2 bases at V and 1 base at J, with 3 bases in the middle. The length of the CDR3 is 12 residues. Germline V gene sequence: CDR1 SEHNR, CDR2 FQNEAQ (reference sequence). For the CDR3, the DNA is TGTGCCAGCAGCTTACGGTCCTACGAGCAGTACTTC. This gives the protein CASSLRSYEQYF.

The V call is TRBV5-1, the J call TRBJ2-6, with D maybe TRBD1 (6 bases). Deletions cut 4 bases from V and 0 bases from J, with 8 bases between. CDR1 and CDR2 from the germline V gene are SGHRS and YFSETQ. This CDR3 has 15 residues. CDR3 sequence reads: CASSTGSSGANVLTF. CDR3 nucleotides: TGCGCCAGCAGCACAGGGAGCTCTGGGGCCAACGTCCTGACTTTC. The complete variable domain, with remaining parts taken from reference TRBV5-1 and TRBJ2-6, reads KAGVTQTPRYLIKTRGQQVTLSCSPISGHRSVSWYQQTPGQGLQFLFEYFSETQRNKGNFPGRFSGRQFSNSRSEMNVSTLELGDSALYLCASSTGSSGANVLTFGAGSRLTVL.

This clone was detected only once. The chain links TRBV5-5 to TRBJ2-5; 8 positions agree with TRBD2. V trimming: 4 bases; J trimming: 1 base; junction bases outside the gene matches: 6. CDR1 is SGHKS, CDR2 YYEKEE, per germline (reference sequence). CDR3 size: 15 residues. The CDR3 loop is CASSPLAGFQETQYF. CDR3 nucleotide sequence: TGTGCCAGCAGCCCCCTAGCGGGTTTCCAAGAGACCCAGTACTTC.

The CDR3 nucleotides are TGTGCCAGCGGGTTGACGGAGGCGCATAATTCACCCCTCCACTTT. Residues: CASGLTEAHNSPLHF. The chain links TRBV6-5 to TRBJ1-6; D is unclear. Germline values: CDR1 MNHEY, CDR2 SVGAGI. Trimming removed 8 bases from V and 5 bases from J, with 16 bases in between. The CDR3 is 15 residues long.

The chain combines TRBV12-3 or TRBV12-4 with TRBJ1-6; the D is unclear. The CDR3 consists of 12 residues. With 5 bases removed from V and 6 bases from J, the gap between germline ends came to 5 bases. For the CDR3, the DNA is TGTGCCAGCAGTACGGGTAATTCACCCCTCCACTTT. Amino acid sequence: CASSTGNSPLHF.

The chain links TRBV7-2 to TRBJ2-4; perhaps TRBD2 as D (5 bases). This CDR3 region has 14 residues. The V and J ends lost 4 bases and 8 bases respectively, with 15 bases between them. CDR1 and CDR2 from the germline V gene are SGHTA and FQGNSA. Here the CDR3 reads CASSSGGRSHIQYF. The CDR3 DNA reads TGTGCCAGCAGCTCTGGAGGACGGTCTCACATTCAGTACTTC. The entire variable domain, with the rest obtained from reference TRBV7-2 and TRBJ2-4, is as follows: GAGVSQSPSNKVTEKGKDVELRCDPISGHTALYWYRQSLGQGLEFLIYFQGNSAPDKSGLPSDRFSAERTGGSVSTLTIQRTQQEDSAVYLCASSSGGRSHIQYFGAGTRLSVL.

The CDR3 protein is CASSSRTEMNTEAFF. The DNA for the CDR3 is TGTGCCAGCAGCTCGAGGACAGAAATGAACACTGAAGCTTTCTTT. The genes are TRBV13 and TRBJ1-1; tentative D call: TRBD1 (6 bases). Trimming cost V 4 bases and J 0 bases, with 12 bases left between them. The germline V gene encodes CDR1 PRHDT and CDR2 FYEKMQ (reference sequence). The CDR3 extends over 15 amino acids.

The CDR3 loop is CASSVAPGSEQYF. In nucleotides, the CDR3 is TGTGCCAGCAGCGTAGCCCCAGGCTCTGAGCAGTACTTC. This sequence joins TRBV9 and TRBJ2-7; D is uncertain. This CDR3 has 13 amino acids. V was clipped by 0 bases and J by 7 bases, with 11 bases between them. Germline V gene lookup returns CDR1 SGDLS and CDR2 YYNGEE.

The chain has TRBV5-7 and TRBJ2-5, with TRBD2 identical over 11 bases. TRBV5-7 carries the ORF label, with uncertain function. V was clipped by 8 bases and J by 5 bases; unmatched bases: 8. This CDR3 has 14 amino acids. The CDR3 loop is CARIALAGVETQYF. DNA for the CDR3: TGTGCCAGAATCGCACTAGCGGGAGTTGAGACCCAGTACTTC.

The rearrangement joins TRBV4-1 to TRBJ2-7, with 9 bases matching TRBD1. The CDR3 sequence is 15 residues long. Germline CDR1 reads MGHRA; CDR2 reads YSYEKL. Trimming cost V 1 base and J 5 bases; bases outside gene matches: 6. The DNA of the CDR3 is TGCGCCAGCAGCCAAGCACAGGGGGCTTTGGACGAGCAGTACTTC. As protein: CASSQAQGALDEQYF.

The J gene is TRBJ2-7, the V gene TRBV3-1 (or the pseudogene TRBV3-2); 8 bases match TRBD2. V gave up 5 bases and J gave up 2 bases; unmatched junction bases: 17. Germline values: CDR1 LGHDT, CDR2 YNNKEL (reference sequence). The CDR3 extends over 18 amino acids. The CDR3 DNA reads as TGTGCCAGCAGCGCACGACTCCAAGCGGGGGTTCTCCCCTACGAGCAGTACTTC. It translates to CASSARLQAGVLPYEQYF.

CDR3 in amino acids: CASSFPSGGDNEQFF. In nucleotides, the CDR3 is TGTGCCAGCAGCTTTCCTAGCGGGGGAGACAATGAGCAGTTCTTC. The chain employs TRBV5-4 and TRBJ2-1, with 10 bases fitting TRBD2. The CDR3 has 15 residues. Trimming at V came to 2 bases and at J to 5 bases, leaving 4 bases not matched to a gene. Germline values: CDR1 SGHNT, CDR2 YYREEE (reference sequence).

The CDR3 spells CASSLQTDAFYGYTF. As DNA, the CDR3 is TGTGCCAGCAGCTTACAGACAGATGCCTTCTATGGCTACACCTTC. The chain recombines TRBV7-2 with TRBJ1-2; D is possibly TRBD1 (5 bases). The CDR3 is 15 residues long. Germline V gives CDR1 SGHTA, CDR2 FQGNSA. Trimming left V 2 bases short and J 4 bases short, with 14 bases between.